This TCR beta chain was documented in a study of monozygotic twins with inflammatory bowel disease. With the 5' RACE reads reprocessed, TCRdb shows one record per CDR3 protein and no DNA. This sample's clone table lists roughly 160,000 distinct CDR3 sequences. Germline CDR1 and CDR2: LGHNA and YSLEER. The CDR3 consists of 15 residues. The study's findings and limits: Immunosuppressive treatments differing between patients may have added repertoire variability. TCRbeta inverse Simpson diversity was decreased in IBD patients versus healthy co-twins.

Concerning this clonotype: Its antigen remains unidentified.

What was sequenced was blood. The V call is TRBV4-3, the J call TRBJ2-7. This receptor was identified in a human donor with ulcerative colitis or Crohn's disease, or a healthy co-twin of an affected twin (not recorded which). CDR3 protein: CASSQGWGFPYEQYF.